This entry lists 26 T cell receptor beta chains sequenced from one sample in a study of blood T cell repertoires in COVID-19. Libraries were prepared by immunoSEQ multiplex PCR; TCRdb keeps only in-frame clonotypes and omits some of them. The repertoire holds over 25,000 clones, with over 70% as singletons. Sequencing input: peripheral blood. These receptors were obtained from a man in his 70s with active COVID-19.

Only one count was recorded for this clone. The chain carries TRBV5-5 and TRBJ2-7; TRBD1 might be the D (5 bases). Trimming stripped 1 base from V and 3 bases from J, with 20 bases between. CDR1 is SGHKS, CDR2 YYEKEE, per germline (reference sequence). This CDR3 contains 17 residues. CDR3 coding DNA: TGTGCCAGCAGCTTGCCAGGGAAAGGCTTGGTAGACTACGAGCAGTACTTC. As protein: CASSLPGKGLVDYEQYF. The whole variable domain, filled in from reference TRBV5-5 and TRBJ2-7, reads DAGVTQSPTHLIKTRGQQVTLRCSPISGHKSVSWYQQVLGQGPQFIFQYYEKEERGRGNFPDRFSARQFPNYSSELNVNALLLGDSALYLCASSLPGKGLVDYEQYFGPGTRLTVT.

This sequence joins TRBV11-3 and TRBJ2-4; 8 bases align to TRBD2. CDR1 is SGHNT, CDR2 YENEEA, per germline. The CDR3 consists of 15 residues. V trimming: 1 base; J trimming: 9 bases; junction bases outside the gene matches: 8. The CDR3 DNA sequence: TGTGCCAGCAGCTTAGCGGGGGGGGCGAAGGGCATTCAGTACTTC. Amino acids: CASSLAGGAKGIQYF.

The rearrangement uses TRBV4-3 and TRBJ2-3; 7 bases map to TRBD2. J gave up 1 base and V 1 base, and 5 bases lay outside the gene matches. Germline CDR1 LGHNA, CDR2 YSLEER. This CDR3 spans 16 amino acids. The CDR3 loop is CASSQAAGLGTDTQYF. In DNA form, the CDR3 reads TGCGCCAGCAGCCAAGCCGCAGGACTAGGCACAGATACGCAGTATTTT.

V usage is TRBV30 and J usage is TRBJ1-2; 7 positions match TRBD1. Germline assignment: CDR1 GTSNPN and CDR2 SVGIG (reference sequence). CDR3 length equals 14 residues. After removal of 0 bases from V and 4 bases from J, the junction contained 5 bases not matched to a gene. CDR3 protein: CAWSVFRTGYGYTF. The DNA for the CDR3 is TGTGCCTGGAGTGTATTCCGGACAGGCTATGGCTACACCTTC. The variable domain in full, completed from reference TRBV30 and TRBJ1-2, reads SQTIHQWPATLVQPVGSPLSLECTVEGTSNPNLYWYRQAAGRGLQLLFYSVGIGQISSEVPQNLSASRPQDRQFILSSKKLLLSDSGFYLCAWSVFRTGYGYTFGSGTRLTVV.

This chain uses TRBV11-3 with TRBJ2-2, with D hard to call. CDR3 length: 12 amino acids. The V end was cut by 5 bases, the J end by 6 bases, with 7 bases between. Germline assignment: CDR1 SGHNT and CDR2 YENEEA. The CDR3 reads CASSPNAGELFF. In DNA, the CDR3 is TGTGCCAGCAGCCCCAATGCCGGGGAGCTGTTTTTT.

This CDR3 is CASSQDSTPGQGFYGYTF. The CDR3 DNA follows: TGTGCCAGCAGCCAAGACTCTACGCCGGGACAGGGATTCTATGGCTACACCTTC. This chain uses TRBV3-1 (or the pseudogene TRBV3-2) with TRBJ1-2, with TRBD1 matching 9 bases. The CDR3 loop spans 18 amino acids. Germline V gives CDR1 LGHDT, CDR2 YNNKEL (reference sequence). The V gene end was trimmed by 0 bases and the J gene end by 4 bases; junction bases not matched to a gene: 12.

This sequence joins TRBV18 and TRBJ2-5; D is unresolved. V was trimmed by 3 bases and J by 2 bases, leaving 7 bases between them. The CDR3 is 13 residues long. CDR1 KGHSH and CDR2 LQKENI come from the germline V gene. CDR3 in DNA: TGTGCCAGCTCACCGACTGCGCAAGAGACCCAGTACTTC. Its protein product is CASSPTAQETQYF. The complete variable domain, with remaining parts taken from reference TRBV18 and TRBJ2-5, reads NAGVMQNPRHLVRRRGQEARLRCSPMKGHSHVYWYRQLPEEGLKFMVYLQKENIIDESGMPKERFSAEFPKEGPSILRIQQVVRGDSAAYFCASSPTAQETQYFGPGTRLLVL.

The V and J genes are TRBV28 and TRBJ2-4, with D possibly being TRBD1 (6 bases). The CDR3 loop spans 16 amino acids. In germline, CDR1 is MDHEN, CDR2 SYDVKM. Between the trimmed V and J ends, which lost 7 bases and 6 bases, there was a span of 22 bases. The CDR3 sequence is CASTPLGQGPPNIQYF. CDR3 bases: TGTGCCAGCACTCCCTTGGGGCAGGGGCCCCCAAACATTCAGTACTTC.

The chain is built from TRBV5-1 and TRBJ1-3; no reliable D call. CDR1 SGHRS and CDR2 YFSETQ come from the germline V gene. This CDR3 contains 17 residues. Between the trimmed V and J ends, which lost 3 bases and 0 bases, there was a span of 16 bases. CDR3 region: CASSSGQRGYSGNTIYF. In nucleotides, the CDR3 is TGCGCCAGCAGCTCTGGCCAACGAGGGTACTCTGGAAACACCATATATTTT.

This chain connects TRBV3-1 (or the pseudogene TRBV3-2) to TRBJ1-2, with D uncertain. This CDR3 has 13 amino acids. V was clipped by 3 bases and J by 2 bases, with 7 bases between them. Germline CDR1 reads LGHDT; CDR2 reads YNNKEL (reference sequence). CDR3 coding DNA: TGTGCCAGCAGCCATTGGCAGAACTATGGCTACACCTTC. It specifies CASSHWQNYGYTF.

The V gene is TRBV3-1 (or the pseudogene TRBV3-2), the J gene TRBJ2-7; 9 bases match TRBD2. The CDR3 is 15 amino acids. CDR1 and CDR2 (germline): LGHDT, YNNKEL (reference sequence). V lost 4 bases to trimming and J lost 3 bases; unmatched junction nucleotides: 7. CDR3 amino acids: CASSLSGGSYYEQYF. The CDR3 DNA is TGTGCCAGCAGCCTTAGCGGGGGTTCCTACTACGAGCAGTACTTC.

V usage is TRBV2 and J usage is TRBJ1-2; possible D gene TRBD1, 5 bases. Trimming removed 3 bases from V and 6 bases from J, with 8 bases in between. CDR1 and CDR2 (germline): SNHLY, FYNNEI. There are 12 residues in the CDR3. The CDR3 is CASSEQGDGYTF. CDR3 nucleotide sequence: TGTGCCAGCAGTGAGCAAGGGGATGGCTACACCTTC.

The chain uses TRBV28 and TRBJ2-5; perhaps TRBD1 as D (5 bases). V dropped 3 bases and J dropped 5 bases, with 19 bases sitting between them. Germline-derived CDR1 and CDR2 are MDHEN and SYDVKM. The CDR3 is 16 residues long. CDR3 coding DNA: TGTGCCAGCAGTTTTCCCCAGGGTGGAACGACGGAGACCCAGTACTTC. Protein: CASSFPQGGTTETQYF. The entire variable domain, with the rest obtained from reference TRBV28 and TRBJ2-5, is as follows: DVKVTQSSRYLVKRTGEKVFLECVQDMDHENMFWYRQDPGLGLRLIYFSYDVKMKEKGDIPEGYSVSREKKERFSLILESASTNQTSMYLCASSFPQGGTTETQYFGPGTRLLVL.

The V gene is TRBV9, the J gene TRBJ2-5; tentatively, D is TRBD1 (5 bases). V gave up 0 bases and J gave up 2 bases, with 11 bases separating them. In germline, CDR1 is SGDLS, CDR2 YYNGEE. The CDR3 runs 15 residues. The CDR3 region has the DNA TGTGCCAGCAGCGTAGGACCGACAGCACAAGAGACCCAGTACTTC. This translates into CASSVGPTAQETQYF. Using reference TRBV9 and TRBJ2-5 for the parts outside the CDR3, the full variable domain is DSGVTQTPKHLITATGQRVTLRCSPRSGDLSVYWYQQSLDQGLQFLIQYYNGEERAKGNILERFSAQQFPDLHSELNLSSLELGDSALYFCASSVGPTAQETQYFGPGTRLLVL.

The rearrangement links TRBV11-2 to TRBJ2-5, with 10 bases identical to TRBD1. The CDR3 spans 14 residues. Germline CDR1 reads SGHAT; CDR2 reads FQNNGV. The J segment lost 4 bases and the V segment lost 5 bases, leaving 4 bases of the junction unmatched. DNA for the CDR3: TGTGCCAGCAGCACAGGACAGGGGGGAGAGACCCAGTACTTC. This gives the protein CASSTGQGGETQYF.

This rearrangement joins TRBV7-9 to TRBJ2-4; D is undetermined. Trimming removed 8 bases from V and 6 bases from J, with 8 bases in between. CDR3 length equals 11 residues. Germline V gives CDR1 SEHNR, CDR2 FQNEAQ (reference sequence). As DNA, the CDR3 is TGTGCCAGCGAGAGAGGAAACATTCAGTACTTC. Its protein product is CASERGNIQYF.

V and J are TRBV28 and TRBJ1-6; the D gene is possibly TRBD1 (5 bases). Per germline, CDR1 MDHEN and CDR2 SYDVKM. CDR3 size: 14 residues. V lost 3 bases and J lost 8, with 11 bases in between. This chain's CDR3 is CASSFMAGHSPLHF. In DNA form, the CDR3 reads TGTGCCAGCAGTTTCATGGCAGGGCATTCACCCCTCCACTTT.

The chain couples TRBV9 to TRBJ2-1, with TRBD2 identical over 9 bases. The CDR3 totals 17 residues. Per germline, CDR1 SGDLS and CDR2 YYNGEE. V dropped 4 bases and J dropped 8; count of bases not matched to a gene: 16. The CDR3 DNA reads TGTGCCAGCAGCCCGAGCTTAAAGCGGGGGGAATTGGATGAGCAGTTCTTC. Translated: CASSPSLKRGELDEQFF. Full variable domain (missing parts from reference TRBV9 and TRBJ2-1): DSGVTQTPKHLITATGQRVTLRCSPRSGDLSVYWYQQSLDQGLQFLIQYYNGEERAKGNILERFSAQQFPDLHSELNLSSLELGDSALYFCASSPSLKRGELDEQFFGPGTRLTVL.

This clone was observed a handful of times. V usage is TRBV3-1 (or the pseudogene TRBV3-2) and J usage is TRBJ2-7; D might be TRBD1 (5 bases). CDR3 length equals 15 residues. Germline V lookup: CDR1 LGHDT, CDR2 YNNKEL (reference sequence). The V and J ends lost 4 bases and 5 bases respectively, with 18 bases between them. This CDR3 reads CASSPGRSKKDEQYF. The CDR3 nucleotides read TGTGCCAGCAGCCCAGGGCGTTCCAAAAAGGACGAGCAGTACTTC.

The chain combines TRBV6-5 with TRBJ1-2; 8 bases agree with TRBD1. Germline CDR1 and CDR2: MNHEY and SVGAGI. CDR3 length equals 14 residues. V trimming: 6 bases; J trimming: 2 bases; junction bases outside the gene matches: 5. CDR3 in amino acids: CASRATGGNYGYTF. The CDR3, as DNA: TGTGCCAGCAGGGCAACAGGGGGGAACTATGGCTACACCTTC.

The chain recombines TRBV9 with TRBJ2-5; weak D call: TRBD1 (7 bases). Germline values: CDR1 SGDLS, CDR2 YYNGEE. Trimming removed 0 bases at V and 5 bases at J, with 14 bases between. The CDR3 is 15 residues long. The CDR3 sequence: CASSVDTGAGETQYF. The DNA for the CDR3 is TGTGCCAGCAGCGTAGATACAGGGGCGGGGGAGACCCAGTACTTC.

V and J are TRBV4-2 and TRBJ2-5, with 9 bases aligning to TRBD2. Trimming took 1 base from V and 5 from J; bases not matched to a gene: 8. The CDR3 sequence is 16 residues long. Germline V lookup: CDR1 LGHNA, CDR2 YNFKEQ. The CDR3 spells CASSQATSGSGETQYF. The CDR3 nucleotides are TGTGCCAGCAGCCAAGCCACTAGCGGGTCGGGGGAGACCCAGTACTTC.

The chain links TRBV2 to TRBJ2-1; TRBD2 aligns across 11 bases. The junction had 9 bases not matched to a gene; V was cut back by 6 bases and J by 11 bases. The CDR3 is 14 amino acids. Germline CDR1 and CDR2: SNHLY and FYNNEI. The CDR3: CASRDLAGGVKQFF. In DNA, the CDR3 is TGTGCCAGCAGGGATCTAGCGGGGGGAGTTAAGCAGTTCTTC.

The chain combines TRBV7-6 with TRBJ2-7, with 8 bases matching TRBD2. Germline CDR1 and CDR2: SGHVS and FNYEAQ. J was trimmed by 4 bases and V by 1 base; bases with no gene match: 6. The CDR3 sequence is 15 residues long. In nucleotides, the CDR3 is TGTGCCAGCAGCTTAGACCGGGGGGGCTGGTACGAGCAGTACTTC. Protein sequence: CASSLDRGGWYEQYF.

The chain couples TRBV21-1 to TRBJ2-5; TRBD1, the D gene given by the table, was not confirmed from the DNA. TRBV21-1 is a pseudogene segment. The CDR3 loop spans 16 amino acids. This CDR3 is CASSKPLCGTQETQYF. CDR3 DNA sequence: TGTGCCAGCAGCAAACCGCTCTGTGGGACACAAGAGACCCAGTACTTC.

The rearrangement uses TRBV7-2 and TRBJ2-7; TRBD2 aligns across 10 bases. Per the germline V gene, CDR1 is SGHTA and CDR2 is FQGNSA. V lost 5 bases and J lost 3; bases outside the gene matches: 4. The CDR3 extends over 14 amino acids. CDR3 sequence reads: CASSVIAGGYEQYF. CDR3 DNA sequence: TGTGCCAGCAGCGTCATAGCGGGGGGCTACGAGCAGTACTTC. Filled out from reference TRBV7-2 and TRBJ2-7, the complete variable domain reads GAGVSQSPSNKVTEKGKDVELRCDPISGHTALYWYRQSLGQGLEFLIYFQGNSAPDKSGLPSDRFSAERTGGSVSTLTIQRTQQEDSAVYLCASSVIAGGYEQYFGPGTRLTVT.